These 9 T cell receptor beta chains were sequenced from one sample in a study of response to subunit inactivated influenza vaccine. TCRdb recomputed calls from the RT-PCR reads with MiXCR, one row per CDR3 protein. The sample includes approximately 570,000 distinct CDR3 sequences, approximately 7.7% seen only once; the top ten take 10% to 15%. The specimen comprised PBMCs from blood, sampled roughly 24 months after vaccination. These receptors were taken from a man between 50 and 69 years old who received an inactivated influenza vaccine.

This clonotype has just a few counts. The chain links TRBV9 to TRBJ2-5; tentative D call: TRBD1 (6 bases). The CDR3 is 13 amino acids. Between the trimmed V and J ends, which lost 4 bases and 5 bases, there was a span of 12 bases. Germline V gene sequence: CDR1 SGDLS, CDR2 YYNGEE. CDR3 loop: CASSTTGWETQYF. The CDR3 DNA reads TGTGCCAGCAGCACAACAGGGTGGGAGACCCAGTACTTC.

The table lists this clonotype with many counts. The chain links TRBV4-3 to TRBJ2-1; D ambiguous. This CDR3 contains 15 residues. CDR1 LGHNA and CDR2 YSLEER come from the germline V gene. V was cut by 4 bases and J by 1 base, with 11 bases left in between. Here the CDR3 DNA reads TGCGCCAGCAGCCGGGGATCCCGATCCTACAATGAGCAGTTCTTC. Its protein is CASSRGSRSYNEQFF.

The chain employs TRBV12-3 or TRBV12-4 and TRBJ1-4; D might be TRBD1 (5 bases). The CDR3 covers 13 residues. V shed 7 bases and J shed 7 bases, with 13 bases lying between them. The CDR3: CASTIRGGEKLFF. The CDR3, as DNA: TGTGCCAGCACCATACGGGGGGGTGAAAAACTGTTTTTT.

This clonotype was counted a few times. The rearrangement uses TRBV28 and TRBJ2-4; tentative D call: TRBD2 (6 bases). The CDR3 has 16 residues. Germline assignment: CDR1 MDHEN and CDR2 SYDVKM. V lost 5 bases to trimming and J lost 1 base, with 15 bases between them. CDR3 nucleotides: TGTGCCAGCAGTCCCCCGGCTAGCGAGGCCAAAAACATTCAGTACTTC. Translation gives CASSPPASEAKNIQYF.

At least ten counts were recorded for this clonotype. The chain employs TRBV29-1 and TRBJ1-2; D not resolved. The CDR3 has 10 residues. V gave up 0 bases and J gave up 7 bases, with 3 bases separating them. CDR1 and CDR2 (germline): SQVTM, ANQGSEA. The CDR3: CSVEESGYTF. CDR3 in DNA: TGCAGCGTTGAAGAAAGTGGCTACACCTTC.

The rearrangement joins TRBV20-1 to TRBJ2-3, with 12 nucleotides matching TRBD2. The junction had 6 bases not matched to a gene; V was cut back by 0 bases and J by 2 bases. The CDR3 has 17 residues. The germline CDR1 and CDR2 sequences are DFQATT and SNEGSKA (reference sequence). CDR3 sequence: CSARDSGLAGHTDTQYF. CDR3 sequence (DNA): TGCAGTGCTAGAGATTCCGGACTAGCGGGACACACAGATACGCAGTATTTT.

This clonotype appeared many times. DNA of the CDR3: TGCAGTGCTAGTCCTCCGGGACTAGCGAGGTACGAGCAGTACTTC. It encodes CSASPPGLARYEQYF. The V gene is TRBV20-1, the J gene TRBJ2-7; 10 bases match TRBD2. The CDR3 contains 15 residues. Germline V gives CDR1 DFQATT, CDR2 SNEGSKA (reference sequence). Germline trimming cut 3 bases from V and 4 bases from J; bases unmatched to any gene: 9.

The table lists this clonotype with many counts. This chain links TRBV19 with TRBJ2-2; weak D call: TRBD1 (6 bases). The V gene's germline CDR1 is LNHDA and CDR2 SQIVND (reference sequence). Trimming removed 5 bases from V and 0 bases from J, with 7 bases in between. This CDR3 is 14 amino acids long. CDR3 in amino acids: CASSRQANTGELFF. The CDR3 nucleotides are TGTGCCAGTAGTCGACAGGCGAACACCGGGGAGCTGTTTTTT.

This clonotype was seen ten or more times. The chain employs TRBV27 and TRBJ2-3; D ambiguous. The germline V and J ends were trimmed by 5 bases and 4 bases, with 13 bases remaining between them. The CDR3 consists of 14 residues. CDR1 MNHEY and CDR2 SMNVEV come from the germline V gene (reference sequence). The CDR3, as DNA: TGTGCCAGCAGTACATCACCCGGCCCAGATACGCAGTATTTT. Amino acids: CASSTSPGPDTQYF.